The 12 T cell receptor beta chains reported below all come from one sample, sequenced in a study of liver allograft versus peripheral blood T cells. The overall study: Within transplanted livers, the T cell receptor repertoires were examined and compared against the repertoires present in the peripheral blood of liver transplant recipients.

TCRdb redid the calling of the reads with MiXCR, one entry per CDR3 protein. Of around 13,000 distinct CDR3 sequences in the sample, roughly 28% were seen once. The receptors come from a human patient who had a liver transplant. Some T cells may be the graft donor's.

Sample share makes this clonotype medium-sized. The J gene is TRBJ2-7, the V gene TRBV6-6, with D uncertain. Per the germline V gene, CDR1 is MNHNY and CDR2 is SVGAGI (reference sequence). The CDR3 runs 15 residues. V was cut by 2 bases and J by 1 base, with 12 bases left in between. The CDR3 DNA is TGTGCCAGCAGTTACGTTTCACCCGTGTCCTACGAGCAGTACTTC. It specifies CASSYVSPVSYEQYF.

The V gene is TRBV19, the J gene TRBJ1-5, with 7 positions matching TRBD1. The germline V gene encodes CDR1 LNHDA and CDR2 SQIVND (reference sequence). The CDR3 has 16 amino acids. V was pared by 3 bases and J by 9 bases, with 14 bases of the junction left unmatched. Here the CDR3 reads CASSIVNRQGDSPQHF. In DNA, the CDR3 is TGTGCCAGTAGTATCGTTAATAGGCAGGGGGATTCGCCCCAGCATTTT.

Relative to its sample, this clonotype is medium-sized. The V and J genes are TRBV6-1 and TRBJ1-3; D gene uncertain. The ends were cut back, 2 bases at V and 0 bases at J, with 11 bases in the middle. The CDR3 has 16 residues. CDR1 MNHNS and CDR2 SASEGT come from the germline V gene. The CDR3 region is CASSETAPYSGNTIYF. DNA of the CDR3: TGTGCCAGCAGTGAAACAGCCCCCTACTCTGGAAACACCATATATTTT.

This chain links TRBV18 with TRBJ2-7; D ambiguous. Germline-derived CDR1 and CDR2 are KGHSH and LQKENI. V was cut by 2 bases and J by 5 bases, with 10 bases left in between. This CDR3 comprises 13 residues. As DNA, the CDR3 is TGTGCCAGCTCACCAGCCCAAGCGAACGAGCAGTACTTC. Translated: CASSPAQANEQYF.

This clonotype rates as medium-sized. CDR3 protein: CASSFSQGSVNTEAFF. CDR3 DNA: TGTGCCAGCAGTTTTTCACAGGGGTCAGTGAACACTGAAGCTTTCTTT. This chain links TRBV6-2 or TRBV6-3 with TRBJ1-1; 7 bases match TRBD1. This CDR3 has 16 residues. The germline V gene encodes CDR1 MNHEY and CDR2 SVGEGT. The V gene end was trimmed by 4 bases and the J gene end by 0 bases; junction bases not matched to a gene: 8.

The table lists this clonotype with a few counts. The chain couples TRBV27 to TRBJ2-5; 7 positions match TRBD1. The CDR3 spans 18 residues. Trimming took 3 bases from V and 0 from J; bases not matched to a gene: 13. The V gene's germline CDR1 is MNHEY and CDR2 SMNVEV (reference sequence). The CDR3 reads CASSFSPRGQIDQETQYF. The DNA of the CDR3 is TGTGCCAGCAGTTTTTCTCCGAGGGGACAGATCGACCAAGAGACCCAGTACTTC.

This clonotype showed up just once. One base away lies a much larger clone, so this may be a sequencing read error. V and J are TRBV6-2 or TRBV6-3 and TRBJ2-7; 8 positions match TRBD1. The length of the CDR3 is 14 residues. The V gene's germline CDR1 is MNHEY and CDR2 SVGEGT. The CDR3, as DNA: TGTACCAGCAGCTGGGACAGGAATTCCTACGAGCAGTACTTC. Its translation: CTSSWDRNSYEQYF.

The gene calls are TRBV19 and TRBJ1-6; possible D gene TRBD1, 5 bases. Germline-derived CDR1 and CDR2 are LNHDA and SQIVND (reference sequence). The CDR3 has 16 amino acids. V was trimmed by 6 bases and J by 14 bases, leaving 26 bases between them. DNA of the CDR3: TGTGCCAGTAGAGGGGCAGGGCGAGCTCCCGGATCCACCCTCCACTTT. Translation: CASRGAGRAPGSTLHF.

In this sample, this clonotype is medium-sized. The CDR3 region has the DNA TGTGCCACCAGTGCAGCAGGGGGCGAGAACACTGAAGCTTTCTTT. Protein sequence: CATSAAGGENTEAFF. The chain carries TRBV24-1 and TRBJ1-1; 8 nucleotides agree with TRBD1. The CDR3 covers 15 residues. V trimming: 5 bases; J trimming: 1 base; junction bases outside the gene matches: 5. CDR1 is KGHDR, CDR2 SFDVKD, per germline.

This clonotype has just a few counts. The chain joins TRBV28 to TRBJ1-5, with a possible D match to TRBD1 (5 bases). Germline V gene lookup returns CDR1 MDHEN and CDR2 SYDVKM. This CDR3 is 21 amino acids long. Trimming removed 2 bases at V and 0 bases at J, with 26 bases between. CDR3 residues: CASSLRRRPQGSTPSNQPQHF. CDR3 sequence (DNA): TGTGCCAGCAGTTTACGAAGACGACCTCAGGGTTCCACTCCTAGCAATCAGCCCCAGCATTTT.

This chain uses TRBV9 with TRBJ2-2; unclear D gene. Germline lookup yields CDR1 SGDLS and CDR2 YYNGEE. The V end lost 0 bases, the J end lost 7 bases, and 16 bases lay between the germline ends. The CDR3 is made up of 16 amino acids. CDR3 bases: TGTGCCAGCAGCGTAGCATCGGCCCAGACGAGCGGGGAGCTGTTTTTT. This encodes CASSVASAQTSGELFF.

The table lists this clonotype with many counts. V usage is TRBV19 and J usage is TRBJ1-6; tentative D call: TRBD1 (5 bases). Trimming shortened V by 6 bases and J by 9 bases, and 18 bases separated the two germline ends. Germline CDR1 LNHDA, CDR2 SQIVND (reference sequence). The CDR3 is 15 amino acids. The chain's CDR3 is CASSTGRPLFSPLHF. CDR3 sequence (DNA): TGTGCCAGTAGCACGGGACGACCTCTGTTTTCACCCCTCCACTTT.